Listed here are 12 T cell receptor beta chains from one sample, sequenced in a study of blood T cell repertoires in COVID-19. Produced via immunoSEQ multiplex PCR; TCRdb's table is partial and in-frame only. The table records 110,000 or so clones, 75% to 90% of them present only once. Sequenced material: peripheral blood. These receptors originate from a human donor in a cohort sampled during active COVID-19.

The CDR3 here is CSYSGGASYEQYF. The CDR3 nucleotides read TGCAGCTACAGCGGGGGGGCGTCCTACGAGCAGTACTTC. This rearrangement joins TRBV29-1 to TRBJ2-7; TRBD2 matches 10 bases. In germline, CDR1 is SQVTM, CDR2 ANQGSEA. Trimming cost V 8 bases and J 1 base; bases outside gene matches: 5. The CDR3 is 13 amino acids.

This chain's CDR3 is CASSAGQGIYSPLHF. DNA for the CDR3: TGTGCCAGTAGTGCGGGACAGGGGATTTACTCACCCCTCCACTTT. The V and J genes are TRBV19 and TRBJ1-6, with 10 bases identical to TRBD1. The CDR3 has 15 amino acids. Germline loops: CDR1 LNHDA, CDR2 SQIVND (reference sequence). V lost 5 bases and J lost 10; bases outside the gene matches: 8.

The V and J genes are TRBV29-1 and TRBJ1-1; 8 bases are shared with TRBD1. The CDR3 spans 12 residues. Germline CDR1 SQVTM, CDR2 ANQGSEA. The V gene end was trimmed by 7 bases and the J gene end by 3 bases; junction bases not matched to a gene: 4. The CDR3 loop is CSATDRDTEAFF. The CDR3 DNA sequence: TGCAGCGCAACGGACAGGGACACTGAAGCTTTCTTT.

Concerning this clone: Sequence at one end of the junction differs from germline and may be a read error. The CDR3: CDSLSGSTYTDTQYF. CDR3 DNA: TGTGACAGCTTGAGCGGGTCTACTTACACAGATACGCAGTATTTT. The rearrangement links TRBV3-1 (or the pseudogene TRBV3-2) to TRBJ2-3, with TRBD2 as a possible D gene (6 bases). This CDR3 spans 15 amino acids. Germline V gives CDR1 LGHDT, CDR2 YNNKEL (reference sequence).

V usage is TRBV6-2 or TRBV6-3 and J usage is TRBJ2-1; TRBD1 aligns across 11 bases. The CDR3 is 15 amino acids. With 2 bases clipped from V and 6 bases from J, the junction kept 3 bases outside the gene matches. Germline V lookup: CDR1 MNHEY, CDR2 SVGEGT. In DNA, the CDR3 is TGTGCCAGCAGTTACGGGGGACAGGGGGTCAATGAGCAGTTCTTC. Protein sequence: CASSYGGQGVNEQFF.

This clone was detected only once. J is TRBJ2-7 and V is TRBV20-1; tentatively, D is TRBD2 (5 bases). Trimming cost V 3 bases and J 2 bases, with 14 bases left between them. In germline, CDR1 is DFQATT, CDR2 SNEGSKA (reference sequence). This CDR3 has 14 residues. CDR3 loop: CSASGLPYPYEQYF. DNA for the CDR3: TGCAGTGCTAGTGGACTCCCGTATCCCTACGAGCAGTACTTC.

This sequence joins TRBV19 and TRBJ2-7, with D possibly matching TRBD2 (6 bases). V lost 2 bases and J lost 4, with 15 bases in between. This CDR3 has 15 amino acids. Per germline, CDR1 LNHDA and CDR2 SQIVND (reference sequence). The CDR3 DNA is TGTGCCAGTAGTATAAGTTGGCGCGGGGTATACGAGCAGTACTTC. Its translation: CASSISWRGVYEQYF.

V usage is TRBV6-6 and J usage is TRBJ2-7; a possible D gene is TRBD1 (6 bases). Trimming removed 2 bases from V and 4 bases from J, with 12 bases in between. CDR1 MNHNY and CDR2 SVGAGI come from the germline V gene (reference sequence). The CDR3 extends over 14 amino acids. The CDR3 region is CASSYRGTVYEQYF. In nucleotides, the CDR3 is TGTGCCAGCAGTTACAGGGGGACGGTGTACGAGCAGTACTTC.

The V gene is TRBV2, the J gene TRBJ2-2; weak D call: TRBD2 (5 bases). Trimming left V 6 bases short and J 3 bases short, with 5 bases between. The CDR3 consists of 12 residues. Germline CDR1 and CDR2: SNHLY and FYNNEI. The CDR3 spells CASRRDTGELFF. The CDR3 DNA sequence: TGTGCCAGCAGGAGGGACACCGGGGAGCTGTTTTTT.

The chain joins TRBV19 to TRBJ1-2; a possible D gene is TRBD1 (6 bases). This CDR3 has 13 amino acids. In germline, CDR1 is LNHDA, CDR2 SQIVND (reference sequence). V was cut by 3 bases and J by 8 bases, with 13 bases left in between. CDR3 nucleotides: TGTGCCAGTAGTATTTTCAACAGGGACGGCTACACCTTC. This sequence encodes CASSIFNRDGYTF.

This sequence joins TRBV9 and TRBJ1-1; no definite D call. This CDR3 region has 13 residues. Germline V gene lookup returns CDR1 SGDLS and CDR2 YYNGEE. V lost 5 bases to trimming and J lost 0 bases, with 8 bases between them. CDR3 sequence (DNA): TGTGCCAGCAGGGCGGGGATGAACACTGAAGCTTTCTTT. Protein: CASRAGMNTEAFF.

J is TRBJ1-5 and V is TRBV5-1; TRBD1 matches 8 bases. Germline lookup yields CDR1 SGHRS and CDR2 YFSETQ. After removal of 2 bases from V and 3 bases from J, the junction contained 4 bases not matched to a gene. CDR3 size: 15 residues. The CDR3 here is CASSFAGQDNQPQHF. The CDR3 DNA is TGCGCCAGCAGCTTCGCGGGACAGGACAATCAGCCCCAGCATTTT.